This T cell receptor (beta chain) was profiled in a study of shared clonotypes between healthy human individuals. With 6 bases removed from V and 0 bases from J, the gap between germline ends came to 15 bases. The CDR3 consists of 15 residues. In germline, CDR1 is MDHEN, CDR2 SYDVKM. Splitting the CD4+ cells yielded a CD45RA+ naive subset and a CD45RA-negative memory subset. It was about 210 ng DNA, about 30,000 T cell genomes, that sorted-subset replicate PCRs used. Clones were read by immunoSEQ multiplex PCR, and TCRdb kept only the in-frame ones, dropping some. The data hold about 2.4 million clones, with under 95% observed a single time.

Sequencing used naive CD4+ T cells from PBMCs. Specified subset: CD45RA+ positively selected. V usage is TRBV28 and J usage is TRBJ2-7; tentatively, D is TRBD1 (7 bases). The sequence was obtained from a man aged 18 to 30 in good health. Some clones in this sample may be carry-over from other donors' samples. The CDR3 DNA reads TGTGCCAGCAGGTCAGGGGGGACCCGCTCCTACGAGCAGTACTTC. Amino acid sequence: CASRSGGTRSYEQYF.